This T cell receptor (beta chain) was retrieved from a study of T cells in Graves' hyperthyroidism and ophthalmopathy. Authors of the study amplified TCR beta CDR3 regions from RNA transcripts. The study used the HTBI primer set for a first-round RT-PCR of the TCR CDR3. One entry per CDR3 protein, called by TCRdb with MiXCR from the multiplex PCR reads. The sample has over 550,000 distinct CDR3 sequences, approximately 15% seen once. This clonotype was counted at least ten times. Calling Graves' hyperthyroidism stable meant ophthalmopathy did not progress within 18 months. Each diagnosis drew on symptoms, thyroxine, TRAb, thyroid ultrasound and orbital computed tomography findings. The clonotype comes from a woman between 18 and 30 years old with Graves' hyperthyroidism. Material: blood.

This CDR3 reads CASTTGVDTDTQYF. The CDR3 DNA is TGTGCCAGCACGACTGGAGTGGACACAGATACGCAGTATTTT. J is TRBJ2-3 and V is TRBV6-1, with D unclear. The CDR3 length is 14 residues. Germline V CDR1 and CDR2: MNHNS, SASEGT. With 7 bases removed from V and 2 bases from J, the gap between germline ends came to 13 bases.